The 16 T cell receptor beta chains below come from one sample, sequenced in a study of T-cell reconstitution after alpha-beta-depleted transplantation in children. Unique molecular identifiers were built into the TCRbeta library. MiXCR, applied by TCRdb to the PCR reads, yields one record per CDR3 protein. The sample gives 350,000 to 400,000 distinct CDR3 sequences, roughly 15% of which show up once; about 3.9% is in the top ten. Sequencing used PBMCs, obtained from the stem cell graft. These receptors originate from a human donor who donated a stem cell graft to a child with Fanconi anemia.

The J gene is TRBJ2-1, the V gene TRBV20-1; D is uncertain. Germline CDR1 reads DFQATT; CDR2 reads SNEGSKA (reference sequence). V shed 6 bases and J shed 7 bases, with 13 bases lying between them. This CDR3 has 12 amino acids. CDR3 sequence (DNA): TGCAGTGCCCCGGAGCTCCCTAATGAGCAGTTCTTC. Residues: CSAPELPNEQFF.

Ten or more counts support this clonotype. J is TRBJ2-1 and V is TRBV10-3; D is unresolved. Germline V CDR1 and CDR2: ENHRY, SYGVKD. Trimming shortened V by 2 bases and J by 9 bases, and 11 bases separated the two germline ends. This CDR3 is built from 13 residues. The CDR3 sequence: CAISEGDSPEQFF. The CDR3 DNA reads TGTGCCATCAGTGAGGGGGATTCGCCTGAGCAGTTCTTC.

This chain connects TRBV10-3 to TRBJ2-2; D not resolved. Per germline, CDR1 ENHRY and CDR2 SYGVKD. V was trimmed by 2 bases and J by 6 bases, leaving 13 bases between them. The CDR3 has 15 amino acids. The CDR3 protein is CAISEVASAAGELFF. DNA for the CDR3: TGTGCCATCAGTGAGGTGGCAAGCGCCGCCGGGGAGCTGTTTTTT.

This clonotype has a count of ten or more. V usage is TRBV12-3 or TRBV12-4 and J usage is TRBJ1-2; 9 positions match TRBD1. The CDR3 has 13 residues. V dropped 4 bases and J dropped 7; count of bases not matched to a gene: 4. The CDR3 sequence is CASSSGTGSGYTF. The CDR3 DNA sequence: TGTGCCAGCAGTTCCGGGACAGGGAGTGGCTACACCTTC.

This clonotype came up a few times. The chain is built from TRBV4-2 and TRBJ1-2; TRBD1 is a possible D gene (6 bases). V shed 1 base and J shed 1 base, with 7 bases lying between them. CDR3 size: 14 residues. Germline CDR1 is LGHNA and CDR2 is YNFKEQ. CDR3 region: CASSQAGDNYGYTF. Written as DNA, the CDR3 is TGTGCCAGCAGCCAAGCAGGGGATAACTATGGCTACACCTTC.

Only a few counts were recorded for this clonotype. This chain links TRBV5-1 with TRBJ2-5, with TRBD1 matching 7 bases. J was trimmed by 5 bases and V by 3 bases; bases with no gene match: 4. Germline CDR1 and CDR2: SGHRS and YFSETQ. The CDR3 runs to 13 residues. The CDR3 is CASSYDREETQYF. DNA of the CDR3: TGCGCCAGCAGCTATGACAGGGAGGAGACCCAGTACTTC.

This clonotype turned up a few times. CDR3 region: CATKHRRYNEQFF. The CDR3 region has the DNA TGCGCCACCAAACACAGGCGCTACAATGAGCAGTTCTTC. The rearrangement links TRBV4-3 to TRBJ2-1, with D perhaps matching TRBD1 (5 bases). Germline-derived CDR1 and CDR2 are LGHNA and YSLEER. The CDR3 contains 13 residues. V dropped 10 bases and J dropped 3 bases, with 13 bases sitting between them.

The gene calls are TRBV7-9 and TRBJ1-3, with 7 bases matching TRBD1. V shed 1 base and J 4 bases; nucleotides not matched to a gene: 4. Germline loops: CDR1 SEHNR, CDR2 FQNEAQ (reference sequence). This CDR3 has 15 amino acids. This chain's CDR3 is CASSLEGGQGNTIYF. The CDR3 DNA sequence: TGTGCCAGCAGCTTAGAAGGGGGCCAAGGAAACACCATATATTTT.

This clonotype came up a few times. The rearrangement joins TRBV9 to TRBJ2-2, with D possibly matching TRBD2 (7 bases). Trimming removed 4 bases at V and 1 base at J, with 11 bases between. The CDR3 is made up of 15 amino acids. Germline CDR1 and CDR2: SGDLS and YYNGEE. The CDR3 DNA follows: TGTGCCAGCAGCCGGGGGGCTTTGAACACCGGGGAGCTGTTTTTT. Translating it yields CASSRGALNTGELFF.

This clonotype was seen many times. This chain uses TRBV12-3 or TRBV12-4 with TRBJ2-2; D remains unclear. Deletions cut 6 bases from V and 7 bases from J, with 9 bases between. The CDR3 covers 12 residues. CDR3 protein: CASSPSFGELFF. The CDR3 nucleotides read TGTGCCAGCAGCCCCTCGTTCGGGGAGCTGTTTTTT.

This chain connects TRBV4-3 to TRBJ1-2, with D unresolved. V lost 0 bases, J lost 2 bases, and 7 bases lay in between. Germline V lookup: CDR1 LGHNA, CDR2 YSLEER. The CDR3 contains 14 residues. The CDR3 DNA follows: TGCGCCAGCAGCCAAGATCCCTTAAACTATGGCTACACCTTC. Protein: CASSQDPLNYGYTF.

The rearrangement joins TRBV29-1 to TRBJ1-2, with 9 bases that match TRBD1. From germline, CDR1 is SQVTM and CDR2 ANQGSEA. This CDR3 is 12 amino acids long. J lost 6 bases, V lost 4 bases, and 3 bases had no gene match. CDR3 protein: CSVGGQGHGYTF. CDR3 nucleotide sequence: TGCAGCGTTGGGGGACAGGGCCATGGCTACACCTTC.

This chain's CDR3 is CASSVVGSNEQYV. CDR3 DNA: TGTGCCAGCAGCGTAGTCGGAAGTAACGAGCAGTACGTC. V is TRBV11-2 and J is TRBJ2-7; the D is unclear. This CDR3 is 13 amino acids long. The germline V and J ends were trimmed by 5 bases and 5 bases, with 13 bases remaining between them. Germline V gene lookup returns CDR1 SGHAT and CDR2 FQNNGV.

The chain is built from TRBV7-6 and TRBJ2-5, with TRBD1 matching 7 bases. Per the germline V gene, CDR1 is SGHVS and CDR2 is FNYEAQ. The CDR3 loop spans 14 amino acids. V lost 5 bases, J lost 3 bases, and 6 bases stayed unmatched. Here the CDR3 DNA reads TGTGCCAGCAGCGGATACAGGGGAAAAGAGACCCAGTACTTC. Its protein is CASSGYRGKETQYF.

This clonotype came up many times. This chain links TRBV5-1 with TRBJ2-2; no firm D call. Germline V gene data show CDR1 as SGHRS and CDR2 as YFSETQ. The CDR3 totals 14 residues. With 1 base removed from V and 4 bases from J, the gap between germline ends came to 8 bases. CDR3: CASSLKGSTGELFF. The CDR3 nucleotides read TGCGCCAGCAGCTTGAAAGGCAGCACCGGGGAGCTGTTTTTT. The full variable domain, in which reference TRBV5-1 and TRBJ2-2 provide the parts outside the CDR3, is KAGVTQTPRYLIKTRGQQVTLSCSPISGHRSVSWYQQTPGQGLQFLFEYFSETQRNKGNFPGRFSGRQFSNSRSEMNVSTLELGDSALYLCASSLKGSTGELFFGEGSRLTVL.

This chain joins TRBV11-2 and TRBJ2-1; D is uncertain. The germline V gene has CDR1 SGHAT and CDR2 FQNNGV. V was clipped by 0 bases and J by 9 bases, with 9 bases between them. There are 13 residues in the CDR3. DNA of the CDR3: TGTGCCAGCAGCTTAGAGGCAGGTCCTGAGCAGTTCTTC. Its protein is CASSLEAGPEQFF.